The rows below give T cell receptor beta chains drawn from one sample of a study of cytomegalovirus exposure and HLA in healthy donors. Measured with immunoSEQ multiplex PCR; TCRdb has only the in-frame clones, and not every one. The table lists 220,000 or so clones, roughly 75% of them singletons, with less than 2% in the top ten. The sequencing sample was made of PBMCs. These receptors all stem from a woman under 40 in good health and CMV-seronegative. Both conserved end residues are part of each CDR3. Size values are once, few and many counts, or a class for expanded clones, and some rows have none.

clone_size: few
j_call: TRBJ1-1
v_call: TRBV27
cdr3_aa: CASSLEWVEGVFTEAFF

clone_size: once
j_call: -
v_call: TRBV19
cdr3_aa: CASSMRPDYEQYF

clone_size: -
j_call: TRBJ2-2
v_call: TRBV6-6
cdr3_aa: CASSYSPGVNAGELFF

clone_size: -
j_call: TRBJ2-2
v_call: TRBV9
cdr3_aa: CASSVAGTGEPGELFF

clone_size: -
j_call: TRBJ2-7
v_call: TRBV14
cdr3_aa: CASSPYPGIPPYEQYF

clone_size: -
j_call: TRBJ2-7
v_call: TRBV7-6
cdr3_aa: CASSPDRDRDEQYF

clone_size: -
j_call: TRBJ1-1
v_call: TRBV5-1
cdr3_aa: CASSLTRGADRAFF

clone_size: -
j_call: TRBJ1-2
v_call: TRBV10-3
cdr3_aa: CAIGRQSLANYGYTF

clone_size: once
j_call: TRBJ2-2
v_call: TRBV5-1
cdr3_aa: CASSWSTNTGELFF

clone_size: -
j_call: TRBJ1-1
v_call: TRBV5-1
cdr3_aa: CASSAGAWGVPNTEAFF

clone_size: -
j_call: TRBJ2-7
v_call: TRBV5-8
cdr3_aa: CASSLGRYHEQYF

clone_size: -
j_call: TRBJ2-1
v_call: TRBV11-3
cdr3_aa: CASSLGQYNEQFF

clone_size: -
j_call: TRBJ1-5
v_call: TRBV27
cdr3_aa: CASSLVVGSNQPQHF

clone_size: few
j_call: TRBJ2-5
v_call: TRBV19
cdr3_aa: CASSTGALVETQYF

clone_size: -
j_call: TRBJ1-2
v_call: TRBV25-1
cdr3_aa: CASSDTSREAGGYTF

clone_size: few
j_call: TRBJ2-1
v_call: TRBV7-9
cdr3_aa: CASSRREEYNEQFF

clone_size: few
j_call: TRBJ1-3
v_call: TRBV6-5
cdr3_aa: CASSYSRSFGNTIYF